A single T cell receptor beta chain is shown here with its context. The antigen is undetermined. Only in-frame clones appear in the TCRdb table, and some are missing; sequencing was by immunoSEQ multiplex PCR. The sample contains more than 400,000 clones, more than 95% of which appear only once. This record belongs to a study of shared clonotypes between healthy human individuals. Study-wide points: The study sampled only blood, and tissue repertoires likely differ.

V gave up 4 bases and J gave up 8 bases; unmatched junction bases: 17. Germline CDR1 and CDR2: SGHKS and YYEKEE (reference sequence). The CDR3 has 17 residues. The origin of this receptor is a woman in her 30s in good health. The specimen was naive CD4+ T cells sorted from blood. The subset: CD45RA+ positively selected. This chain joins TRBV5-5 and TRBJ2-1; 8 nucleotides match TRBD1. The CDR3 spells CASSPRQGASPTDEQFF. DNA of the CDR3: TGTGCCAGCAGCCCCCGCCAGGGGGCTAGTCCTACGGATGAGCAGTTCTTC.